Presented here are 6 T cell receptor beta chains from one specimen sequenced in a study of T cells in Graves' hyperthyroidism and ophthalmopathy. Amplification of TCR beta CDR3 regions was performed using RNA transcripts as template. The TCR CDR3 first-round RT-PCR relied on the HTBI primer set. TCRdb ran MiXCR on the multiplex PCR reads and lists one entry per CDR3 protein. This table holds roughly 500,000 distinct CDR3 sequences, 14% found once. Sequencing was carried out using blood. All receptors come from a woman aged 25 to 45 with Graves' hyperthyroidism that later progressed to Graves' ophthalmopathy.

V usage is TRBV19 and J usage is TRBJ2-1, with 7 bases that match TRBD2. Looked up from germline, CDR1 is LNHDA and CDR2 is SQIVND (reference sequence). This CDR3 region has 14 residues. Losses at the gene ends were 3 bases for V and 6 bases for J; bases not matched to a gene: 5. CDR3 region: CASSMGWGGNEQFF. Here the CDR3 DNA reads TGTGCCAGTAGTATGGGTTGGGGGGGCAATGAGCAGTTCTTC.

This clonotype was counted a few times. The gene calls are TRBV29-1 and TRBJ1-1; the match to TRBD1 covers 8 bases. This CDR3 is built from 13 residues. With 4 bases clipped from V and 6 bases from J, the junction kept 7 bases outside the gene matches. CDR1 and CDR2 from the germline V gene are SQVTM and ANQGSEA. The CDR3 DNA sequence: TGCAGCGTTGCGCCCGGACAGGGATCTGAAGCTTTCTTT. Translating it yields CSVAPGQGSEAFF.

The V gene is TRBV11-2, the J gene TRBJ1-2, with 9 bases matching TRBD1. V lost 1 base, J lost 2 bases, and 8 bases stayed unmatched. Germline values: CDR1 SGHAT, CDR2 FQNNGV. The CDR3 covers 17 residues. The CDR3 is CASSLGGTGTENYGYTF. DNA for the CDR3: TGTGCCAGCAGCTTAGGCGGGACAGGGACGGAAAACTATGGCTACACCTTC.

The gene calls are TRBV28 and TRBJ2-1, with 7 bases aligning to TRBD2. This CDR3 region has 16 residues. Germline V gene lookup returns CDR1 MDHEN and CDR2 SYDVKM. The V segment lost 6 bases and the J segment 2 bases; nucleotides outside the gene matches: 10. The CDR3, as DNA: TGTGCCAGCAGCCCACAAGGGAGGGGTGCCTACAATGAGCAGTTCTTC. It specifies CASSPQGRGAYNEQFF. Filled out from reference TRBV28 and TRBJ2-1, the complete variable domain reads DVKVTQSSRYLVKRTGEKVFLECVQDMDHENMFWYRQDPGLGLRLIYFSYDVKMKEKGDIPEGYSVSREKKERFSLILESASTNQTSMYLCASSPQGRGAYNEQFFGPGTRLTVL.

This chain uses TRBV27 with TRBJ2-1; D is possibly TRBD1 (5 bases). CDR1 is MNHEY, CDR2 SMNVEV, per germline (reference sequence). V lost 11 bases and J lost 6, with 23 bases in between. The CDR3 is 15 amino acids. Here the CDR3 reads CAVKTWGAGRNEQFF. Here the CDR3 DNA reads TGTGCCGTTAAGACCTGGGGCGCTGGTCGCAATGAGCAGTTCTTC.

This clonotype appeared many times. This chain joins TRBV20-1 and TRBJ2-3; no clear D gene. Germline assignment: CDR1 DFQATT and CDR2 SNEGSKA (reference sequence). The ends were cut back, 3 bases at V and 2 bases at J, with 6 bases in the middle. This CDR3 has 12 amino acids. The CDR3 sequence is CSASDFTDTQYF. The CDR3 region has the DNA TGCAGTGCTAGCGACTTCACAGATACGCAGTATTTT.